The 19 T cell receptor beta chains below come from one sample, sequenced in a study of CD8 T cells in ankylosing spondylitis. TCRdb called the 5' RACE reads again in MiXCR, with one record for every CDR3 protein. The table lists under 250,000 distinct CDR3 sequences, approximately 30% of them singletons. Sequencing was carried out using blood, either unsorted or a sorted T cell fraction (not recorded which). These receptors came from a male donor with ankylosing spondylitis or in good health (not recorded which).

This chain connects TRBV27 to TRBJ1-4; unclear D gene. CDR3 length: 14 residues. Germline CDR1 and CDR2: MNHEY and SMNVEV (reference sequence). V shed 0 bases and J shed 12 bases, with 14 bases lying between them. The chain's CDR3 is CASSLSGRRAQLFF. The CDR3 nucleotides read TGTGCCAGCAGTTTATCTGGTCGGAGGGCCCAACTGTTTTTT.

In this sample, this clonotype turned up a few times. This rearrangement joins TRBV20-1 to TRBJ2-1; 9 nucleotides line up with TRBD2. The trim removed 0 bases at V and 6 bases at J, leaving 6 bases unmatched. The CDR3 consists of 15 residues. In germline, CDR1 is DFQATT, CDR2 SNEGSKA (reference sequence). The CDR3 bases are TGCAGTGCTAGAGATGGGACTAGCCCCATCAATGAGCAGTTCTTC. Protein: CSARDGTSPINEQFF.

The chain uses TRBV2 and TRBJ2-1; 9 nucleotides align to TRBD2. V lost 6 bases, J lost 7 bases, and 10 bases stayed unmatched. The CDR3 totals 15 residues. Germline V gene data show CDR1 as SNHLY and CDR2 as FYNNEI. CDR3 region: CASSARALAGNEQFF. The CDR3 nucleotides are TGTGCCAGCAGCGCGAGGGCTCTAGCGGGGAATGAGCAGTTCTTC.

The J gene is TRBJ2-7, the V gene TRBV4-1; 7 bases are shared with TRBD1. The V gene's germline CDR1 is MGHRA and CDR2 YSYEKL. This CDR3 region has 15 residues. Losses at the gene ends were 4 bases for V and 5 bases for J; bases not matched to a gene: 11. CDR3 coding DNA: TGCGCCAGCAGCCCTTCAGCCGTTCAGGGGGACGAGCAGTACTTC. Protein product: CASSPSAVQGDEQYF.

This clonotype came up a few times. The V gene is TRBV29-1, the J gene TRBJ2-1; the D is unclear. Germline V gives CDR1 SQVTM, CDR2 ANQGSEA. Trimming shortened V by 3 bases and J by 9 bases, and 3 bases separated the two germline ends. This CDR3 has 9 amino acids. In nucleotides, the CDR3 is TGCAGCGTTGAGGCTGAGCAGTTCTTC. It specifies CSVEAEQFF.

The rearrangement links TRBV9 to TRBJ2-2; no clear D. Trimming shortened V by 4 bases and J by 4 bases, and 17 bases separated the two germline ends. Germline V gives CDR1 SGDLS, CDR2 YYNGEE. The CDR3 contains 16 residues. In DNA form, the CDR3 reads TGTGCCAGCAGCCCCCGTGGATTCCCCGTCACCGGGGAGCTGTTTTTT. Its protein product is CASSPRGFPVTGELFF.

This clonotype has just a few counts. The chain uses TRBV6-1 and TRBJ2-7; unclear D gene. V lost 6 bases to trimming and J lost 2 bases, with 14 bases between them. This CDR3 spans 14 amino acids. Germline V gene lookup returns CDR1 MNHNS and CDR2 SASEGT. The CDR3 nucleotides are TGTGCCAGCAGCCCCAATGCAGGTACCTACGAGCAGTACTTC. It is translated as CASSPNAGTYEQYF.

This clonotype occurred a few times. The CDR3 coding sequence is TGTGCCAGCAGCTCATGGGGTGGGGAGACCCAGTACTTC. Translated: CASSSWGGETQYF. The gene calls are TRBV7-6 and TRBJ2-5, with unresolved D. Trimming took 4 bases from V and 5 from J, leaving 11 bases between them. There are 13 residues in the CDR3. Per germline, CDR1 SGHVS and CDR2 FNYEAQ.

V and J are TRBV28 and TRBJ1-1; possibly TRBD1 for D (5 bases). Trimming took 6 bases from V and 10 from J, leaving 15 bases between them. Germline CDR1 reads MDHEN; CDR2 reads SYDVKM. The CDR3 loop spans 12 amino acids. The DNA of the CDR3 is TGTGCCAGCAGCGCTCCGGGACGGGGAGCTTTCTTT. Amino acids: CASSAPGRGAFF.

The chain's CDR3 is CAISESAGVGNQPQHF. In DNA, the CDR3 is TGTGCCATCAGTGAGTCAGCAGGGGTAGGCAATCAGCCCCAGCATTTT. The chain links TRBV10-3 to TRBJ1-5; D might be TRBD1 (6 bases). The V and J ends lost 0 bases and 2 bases respectively, with 11 bases between them. The CDR3 has 16 amino acids. Germline CDR1 reads ENHRY; CDR2 reads SYGVKD.

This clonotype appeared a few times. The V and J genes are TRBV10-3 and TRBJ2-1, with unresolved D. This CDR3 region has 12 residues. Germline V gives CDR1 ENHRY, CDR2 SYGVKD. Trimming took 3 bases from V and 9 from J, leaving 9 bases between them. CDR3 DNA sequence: TGTGCCATCAGTGAAGTGTGGGGTGAGCAGTTCTTC. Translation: CAISEVWGEQFF.

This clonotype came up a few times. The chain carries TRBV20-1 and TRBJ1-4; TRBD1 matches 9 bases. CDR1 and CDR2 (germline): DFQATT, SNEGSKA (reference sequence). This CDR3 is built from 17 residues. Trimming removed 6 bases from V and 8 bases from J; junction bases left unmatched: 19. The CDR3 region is CSARPHRGLLIGEKLFF. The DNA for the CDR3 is TGCAGTGCCAGACCGCACAGGGGGCTTCTGATTGGGGAAAAACTGTTTTTT.

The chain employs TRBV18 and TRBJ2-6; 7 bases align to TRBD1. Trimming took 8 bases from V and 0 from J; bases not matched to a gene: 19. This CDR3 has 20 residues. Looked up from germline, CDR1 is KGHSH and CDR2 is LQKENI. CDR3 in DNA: TGTGCCAGCAGCCCCACCCTGGCCAGGGGGACCTACTCTGGGGCCAACGTCCTGACTTTC. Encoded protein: CASSPTLARGTYSGANVLTF. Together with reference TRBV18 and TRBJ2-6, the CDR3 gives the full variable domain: NAGVMQNPRHLVRRRGQEARLRCSPMKGHSHVYWYRQLPEEGLKFMVYLQKENIIDESGMPKERFSAEFPKEGPSILRIQQVVRGDSAAYFCASSPTLARGTYSGANVLTFGAGSRLTVL.

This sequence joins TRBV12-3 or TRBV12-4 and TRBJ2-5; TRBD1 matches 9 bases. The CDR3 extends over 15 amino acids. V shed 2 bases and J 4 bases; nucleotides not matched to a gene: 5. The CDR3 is CASSLTGGEGETQYF. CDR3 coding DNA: TGTGCCAGCAGTTTAACAGGGGGCGAAGGAGAGACCCAGTACTTC.

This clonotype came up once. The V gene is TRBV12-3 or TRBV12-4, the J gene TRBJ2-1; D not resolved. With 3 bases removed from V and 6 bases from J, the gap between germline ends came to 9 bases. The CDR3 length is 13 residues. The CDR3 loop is CASSFFGFNEQFF. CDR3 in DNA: TGTGCCAGCAGTTTTTTTGGATTCAATGAGCAGTTCTTC.

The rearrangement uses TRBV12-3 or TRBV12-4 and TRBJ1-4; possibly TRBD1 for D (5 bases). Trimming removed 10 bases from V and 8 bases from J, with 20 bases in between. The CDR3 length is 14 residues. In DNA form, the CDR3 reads TGTGCCACCCTAAGGTCCGGGGCGAAGGAAAAACTGTTTTTT. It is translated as CATLRSGAKEKLFF.

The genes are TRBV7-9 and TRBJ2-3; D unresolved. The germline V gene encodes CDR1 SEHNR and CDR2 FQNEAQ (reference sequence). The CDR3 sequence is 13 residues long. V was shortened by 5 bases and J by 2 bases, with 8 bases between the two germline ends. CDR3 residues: CASSPTPTDTQYF. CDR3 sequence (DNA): TGTGCCAGCAGCCCGACCCCCACAGATACGCAGTATTTT.

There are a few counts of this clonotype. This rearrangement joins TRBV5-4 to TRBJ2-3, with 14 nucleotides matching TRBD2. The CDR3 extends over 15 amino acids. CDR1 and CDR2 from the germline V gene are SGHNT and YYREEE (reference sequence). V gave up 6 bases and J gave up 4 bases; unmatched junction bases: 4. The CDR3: CASTGTSGGADTQYF. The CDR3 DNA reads TGTGCCAGCACAGGGACTAGCGGGGGAGCAGATACGCAGTATTTT.

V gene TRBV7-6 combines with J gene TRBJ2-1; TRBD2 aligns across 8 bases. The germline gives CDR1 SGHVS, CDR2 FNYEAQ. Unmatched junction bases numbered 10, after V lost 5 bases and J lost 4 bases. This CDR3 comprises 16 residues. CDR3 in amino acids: CASSPSRVAGYNEQFF. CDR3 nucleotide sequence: TGTGCCAGCAGCCCCTCCCGGGTAGCGGGGTACAATGAGCAGTTCTTC. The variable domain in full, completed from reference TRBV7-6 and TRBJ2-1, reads GAGVSQSPRYKVTKRGQDVALRCDPISGHVSLYWYRQALGQGPEFLTYFNYEAQQDKSGLPNDRFSAERPEGSISTLTIQRTEQRDSAMYRCASSPSRVAGYNEQFFGPGTRLTVL.